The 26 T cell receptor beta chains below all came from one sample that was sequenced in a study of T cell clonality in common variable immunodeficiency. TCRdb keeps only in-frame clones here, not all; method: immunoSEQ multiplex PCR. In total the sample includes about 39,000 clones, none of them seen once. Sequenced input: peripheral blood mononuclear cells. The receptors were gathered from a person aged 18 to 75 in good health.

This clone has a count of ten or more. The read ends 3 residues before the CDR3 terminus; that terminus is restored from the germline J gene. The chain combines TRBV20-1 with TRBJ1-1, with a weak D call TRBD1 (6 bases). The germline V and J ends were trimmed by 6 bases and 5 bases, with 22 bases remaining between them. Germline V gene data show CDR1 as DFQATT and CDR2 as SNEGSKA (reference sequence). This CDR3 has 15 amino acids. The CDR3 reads CSAVPGGGAVTEAFF. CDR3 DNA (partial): TGCAGTGCCGTCCCTGGTGGGGGCGCAGTAACTGAA.

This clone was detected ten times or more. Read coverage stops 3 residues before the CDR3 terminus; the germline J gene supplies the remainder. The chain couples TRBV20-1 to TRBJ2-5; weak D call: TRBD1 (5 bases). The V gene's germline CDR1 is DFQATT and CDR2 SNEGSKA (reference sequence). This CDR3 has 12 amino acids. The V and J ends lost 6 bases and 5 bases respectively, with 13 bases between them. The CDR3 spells CSAGRGTETQYF. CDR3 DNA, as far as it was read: TGCAGTGCAGGAAGGGGTACGGAGACC.

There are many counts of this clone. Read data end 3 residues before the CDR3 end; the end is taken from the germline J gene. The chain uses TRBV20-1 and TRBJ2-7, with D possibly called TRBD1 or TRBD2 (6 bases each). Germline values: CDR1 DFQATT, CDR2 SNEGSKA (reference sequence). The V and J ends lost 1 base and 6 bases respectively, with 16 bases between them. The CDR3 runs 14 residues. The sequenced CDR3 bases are TGCAGTGCTAGAGCCCATTCACAGGGAGGCGAG. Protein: CSARAHSQGGE. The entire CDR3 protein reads CSARAHSQGGEQYF.

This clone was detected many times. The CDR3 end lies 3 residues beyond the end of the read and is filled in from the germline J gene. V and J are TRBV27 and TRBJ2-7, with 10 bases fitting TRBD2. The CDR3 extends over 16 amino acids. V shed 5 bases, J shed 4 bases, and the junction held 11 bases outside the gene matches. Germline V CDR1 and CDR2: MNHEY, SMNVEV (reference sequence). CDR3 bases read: TGTGCCAGCAGTCGCCACTCTAGCGGGGGAGTTTACGAG. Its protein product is CASSRHSSGGVYE. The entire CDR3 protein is CASSRHSSGGVYEQYF.

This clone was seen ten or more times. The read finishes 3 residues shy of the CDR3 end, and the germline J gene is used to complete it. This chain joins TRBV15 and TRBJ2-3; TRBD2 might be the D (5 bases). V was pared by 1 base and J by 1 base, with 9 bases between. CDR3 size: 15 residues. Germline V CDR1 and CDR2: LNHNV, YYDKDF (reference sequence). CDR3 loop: CATSRALAGTDTQYF. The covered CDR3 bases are TGTGCCACCAGCAGAGCCCTAGCAGGCACAGATACG.

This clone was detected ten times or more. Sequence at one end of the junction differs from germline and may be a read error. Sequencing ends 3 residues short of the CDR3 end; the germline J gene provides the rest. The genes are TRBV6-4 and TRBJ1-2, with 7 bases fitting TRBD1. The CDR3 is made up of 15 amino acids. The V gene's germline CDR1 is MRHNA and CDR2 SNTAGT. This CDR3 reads CASSSSGTAYNDYTF. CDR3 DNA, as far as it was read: TGTGCTAGCAGTTCCTCCGGGACAGCGTACAATGAC.

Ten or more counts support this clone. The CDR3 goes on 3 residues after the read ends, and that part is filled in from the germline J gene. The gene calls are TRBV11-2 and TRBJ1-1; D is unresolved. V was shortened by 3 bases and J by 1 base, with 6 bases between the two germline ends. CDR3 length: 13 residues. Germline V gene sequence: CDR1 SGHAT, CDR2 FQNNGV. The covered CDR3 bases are TGTGCCAGCAGCTTCAACAGGAACACTGAA. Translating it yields CASSFNRNTE. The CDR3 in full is CASSFNRNTEAFF.

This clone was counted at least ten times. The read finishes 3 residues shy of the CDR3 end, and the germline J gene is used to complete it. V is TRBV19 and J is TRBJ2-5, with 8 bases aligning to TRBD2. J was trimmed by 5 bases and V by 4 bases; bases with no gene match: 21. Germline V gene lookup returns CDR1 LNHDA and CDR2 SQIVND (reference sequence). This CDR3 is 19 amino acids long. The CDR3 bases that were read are TGTGCCAGTAGTACCGTCAAACGGAGCGGGAGACACATGAGGGAGACC. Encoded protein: CASSTVKRSGRHMRET. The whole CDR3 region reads CASSTVKRSGRHMRETQYF.

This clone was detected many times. CDR3 bases read: TGTGCCAGCAGTTTACGGACAGTAGCCAGGGACACTGAA. It translates to CASSLRTVARDTE. The whole CDR3 sequence reads CASSLRTVARDTEAFF. This sequence joins TRBV28 and TRBJ1-1; D might be TRBD1 (6 bases). The read ends 3 residues shy of where the CDR3 ends; the end is completed using the germline J gene. The CDR3 loop spans 16 amino acids. Deletions cut 2 bases from V and 3 bases from J, with 16 bases between. Germline V gene sequence: CDR1 MDHEN, CDR2 SYDVKM.

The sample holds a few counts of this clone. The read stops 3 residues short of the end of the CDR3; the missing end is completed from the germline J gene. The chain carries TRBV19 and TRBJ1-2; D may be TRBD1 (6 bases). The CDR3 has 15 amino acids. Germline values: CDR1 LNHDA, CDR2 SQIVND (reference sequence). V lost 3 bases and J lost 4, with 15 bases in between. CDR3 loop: CASSITRQTGYGYTF. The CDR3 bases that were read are TGTGCCAGTAGTATCACCCGACAGACAGGCTATGGC.

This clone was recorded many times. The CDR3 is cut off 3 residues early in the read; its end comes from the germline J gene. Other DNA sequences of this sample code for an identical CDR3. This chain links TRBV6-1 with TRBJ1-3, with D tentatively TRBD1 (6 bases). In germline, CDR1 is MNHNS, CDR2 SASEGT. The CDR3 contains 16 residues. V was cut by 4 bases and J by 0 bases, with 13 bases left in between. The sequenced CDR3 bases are TGTGCCAGCAGTGCCAAATCAGGGGTCTCTGGAAACACC. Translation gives CASSAKSGVSGNT. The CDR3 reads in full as CASSAKSGVSGNTIYF.

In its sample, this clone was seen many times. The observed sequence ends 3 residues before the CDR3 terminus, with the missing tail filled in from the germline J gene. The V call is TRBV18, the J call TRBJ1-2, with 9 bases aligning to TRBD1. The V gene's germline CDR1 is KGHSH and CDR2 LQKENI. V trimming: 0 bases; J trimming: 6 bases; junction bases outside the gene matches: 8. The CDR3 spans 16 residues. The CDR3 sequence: CASSPPLGTGRDGYTF. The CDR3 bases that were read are TGTGCCAGCTCACCACCACTCGGGACAGGGCGAGATGGC. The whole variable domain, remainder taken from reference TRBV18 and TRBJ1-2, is NAGVMQNPRHLVRRRGQEARLRCSPMKGHSHVYWYRQLPEEGLKFMVYLQKENIIDESGMPKERFSAEFPKEGPSILRIQQVVRGDSAAYFCASSPPLGTGRDGYTFGSGTRLTVV.

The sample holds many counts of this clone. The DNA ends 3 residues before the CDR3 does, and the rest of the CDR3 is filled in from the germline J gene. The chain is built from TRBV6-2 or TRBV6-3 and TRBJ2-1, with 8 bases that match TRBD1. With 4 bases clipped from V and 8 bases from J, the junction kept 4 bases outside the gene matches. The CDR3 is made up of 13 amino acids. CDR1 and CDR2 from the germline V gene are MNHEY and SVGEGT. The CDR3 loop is CASSSRGLYEQFF. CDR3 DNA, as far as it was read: TGTGCCAGCAGTTCCAGGGGGCTTTATGAG.

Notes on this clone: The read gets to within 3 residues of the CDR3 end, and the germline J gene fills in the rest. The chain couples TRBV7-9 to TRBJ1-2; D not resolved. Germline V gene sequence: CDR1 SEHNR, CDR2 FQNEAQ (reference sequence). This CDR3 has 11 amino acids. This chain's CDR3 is CASSTYYDYTF. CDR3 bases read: TGTGCCAGCTCTACCTACTACGAC.

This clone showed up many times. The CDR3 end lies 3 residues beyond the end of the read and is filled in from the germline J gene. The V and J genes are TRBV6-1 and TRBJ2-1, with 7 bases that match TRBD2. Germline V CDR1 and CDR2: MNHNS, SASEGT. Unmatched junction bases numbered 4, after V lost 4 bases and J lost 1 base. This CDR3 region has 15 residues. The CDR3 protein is CASSGSAGSYNEQFF. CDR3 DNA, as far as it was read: TGTGCCAGCAGTGGATCAGCGGGATCCTACAATGAG.

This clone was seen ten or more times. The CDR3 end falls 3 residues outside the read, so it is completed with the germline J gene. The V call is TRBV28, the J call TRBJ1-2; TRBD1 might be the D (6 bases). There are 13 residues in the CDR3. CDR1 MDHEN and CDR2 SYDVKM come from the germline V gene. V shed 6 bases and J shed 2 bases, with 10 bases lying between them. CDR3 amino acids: CASSRRGNYGYTF. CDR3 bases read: TGTGCCAGCAGCCGAAGGGGGAACTATGGC.

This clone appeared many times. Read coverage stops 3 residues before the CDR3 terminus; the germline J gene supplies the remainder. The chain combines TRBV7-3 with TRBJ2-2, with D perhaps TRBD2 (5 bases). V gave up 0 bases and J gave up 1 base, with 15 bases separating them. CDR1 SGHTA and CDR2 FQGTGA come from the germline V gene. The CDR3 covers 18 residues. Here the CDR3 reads CASSLTARGHRNTGELFF. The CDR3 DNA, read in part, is TGTGCCAGCAGCTTAACCGCTCGGGGTCACAGGAACACCGGGGAG. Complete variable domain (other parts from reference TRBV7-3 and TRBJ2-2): GAGVSQTPSNKVTEKGKYVELRCDPISGHTALYWYRQSLGQGPEFLIYFQGTGAADDSGLPNDRFFAVRPEGSVSTLKIQRTERGDSAVYLCASSLTARGHRNTGELFFGEGSRLTVL.

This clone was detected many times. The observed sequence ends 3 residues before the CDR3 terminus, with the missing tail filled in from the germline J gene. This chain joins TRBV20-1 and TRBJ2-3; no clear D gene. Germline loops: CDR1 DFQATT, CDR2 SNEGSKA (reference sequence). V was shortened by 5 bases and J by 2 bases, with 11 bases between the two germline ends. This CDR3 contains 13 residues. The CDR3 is CSAPPRHTDTQYF. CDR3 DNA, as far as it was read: TGCAGTGCTCCTCCGAGGCACACAGATACG.

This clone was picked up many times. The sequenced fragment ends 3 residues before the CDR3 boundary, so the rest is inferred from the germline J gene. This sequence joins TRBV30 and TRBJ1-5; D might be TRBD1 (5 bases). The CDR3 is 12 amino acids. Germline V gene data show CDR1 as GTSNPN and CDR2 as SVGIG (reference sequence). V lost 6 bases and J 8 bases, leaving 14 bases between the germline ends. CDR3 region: CACQGEGKPQHF. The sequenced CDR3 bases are TGTGCCTGTCAGGGAGAGGGTAAGCCC.

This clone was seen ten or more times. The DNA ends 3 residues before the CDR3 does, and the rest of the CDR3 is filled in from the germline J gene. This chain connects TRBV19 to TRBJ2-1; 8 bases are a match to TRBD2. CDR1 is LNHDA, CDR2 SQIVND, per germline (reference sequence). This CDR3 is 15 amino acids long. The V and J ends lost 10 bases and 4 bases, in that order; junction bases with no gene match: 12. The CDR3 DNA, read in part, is TGTGCCACGAAACCGGGACTAGATCCGTACAATGAG. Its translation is CATKPGLDPYNE. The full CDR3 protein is CATKPGLDPYNEQFF.

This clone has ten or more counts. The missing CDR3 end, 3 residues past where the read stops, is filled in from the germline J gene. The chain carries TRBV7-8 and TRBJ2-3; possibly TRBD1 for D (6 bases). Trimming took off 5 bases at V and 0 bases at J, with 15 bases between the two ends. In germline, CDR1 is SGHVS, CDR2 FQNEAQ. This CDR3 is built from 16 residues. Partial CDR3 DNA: TGTGCCAGCAGCCAAAAAGCAGGACAGAGCACAGATACG. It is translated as CASSQKAGQSTDT. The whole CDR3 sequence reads CASSQKAGQSTDTQYF.

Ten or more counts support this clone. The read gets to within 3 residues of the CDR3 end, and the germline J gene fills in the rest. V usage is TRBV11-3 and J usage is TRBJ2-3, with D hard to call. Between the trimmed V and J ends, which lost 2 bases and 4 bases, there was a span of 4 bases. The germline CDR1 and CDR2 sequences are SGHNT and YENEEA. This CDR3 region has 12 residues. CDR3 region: CASSLSADTQYF. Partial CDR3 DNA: TGTGCCAGCAGCTTATCGGCAGATACG.

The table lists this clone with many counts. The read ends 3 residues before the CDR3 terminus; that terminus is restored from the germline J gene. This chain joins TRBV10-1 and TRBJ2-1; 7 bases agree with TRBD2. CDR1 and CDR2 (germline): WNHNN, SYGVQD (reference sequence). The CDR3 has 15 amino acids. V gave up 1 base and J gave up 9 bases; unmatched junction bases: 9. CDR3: CASSELRGGMGEQFF. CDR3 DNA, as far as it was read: TGCGCCAGCAGTGAGTTGCGGGGAGGGATGGGTGAG.

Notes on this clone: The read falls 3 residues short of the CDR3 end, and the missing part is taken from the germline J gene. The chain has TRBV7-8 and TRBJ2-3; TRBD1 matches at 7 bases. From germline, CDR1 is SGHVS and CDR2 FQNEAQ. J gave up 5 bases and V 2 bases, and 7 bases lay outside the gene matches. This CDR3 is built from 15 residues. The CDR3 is CASSLRRGRVDTQYF. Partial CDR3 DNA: TGTGCCAGCAGCTTAAGAAGGGGGCGAGTAGATACG.

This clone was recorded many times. CDR3 residues: CSAGGQGYEKLFF. CDR3 bases read: TGCAGTGCGGGAGGACAGGGATACGAAAAA. This sequence joins TRBV20-1 and TRBJ1-4; the match to TRBD1 covers 8 bases. Read data end 3 residues before the CDR3 end; the end is taken from the germline J gene. Germline trimming cut 6 bases from V and 8 bases from J; bases unmatched to any gene: 8. From germline, CDR1 is DFQATT and CDR2 SNEGSKA (reference sequence). The CDR3 consists of 13 residues.

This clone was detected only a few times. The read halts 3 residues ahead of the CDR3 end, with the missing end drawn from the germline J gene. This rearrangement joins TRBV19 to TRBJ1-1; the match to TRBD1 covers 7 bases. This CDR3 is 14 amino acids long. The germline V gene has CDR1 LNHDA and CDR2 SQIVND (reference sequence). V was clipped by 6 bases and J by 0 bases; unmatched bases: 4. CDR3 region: CASRTGQMNTEAFF. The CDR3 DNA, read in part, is TGTGCCAGTAGAACGGGACAGATGAACACTGAA.